This T cell receptor (beta chain) was sequenced during a study of PD-1 blockade in classical Hodgkin lymphoma. Every patient experienced relapse after autologous stem cell transplantation, and brentuximab vedotin exposure varied. The CDR3 is 15 amino acids. With 4 bases clipped from V and 4 bases from J, the junction kept 5 bases outside the gene matches. Germline V gene lookup returns CDR1 SNHLY and CDR2 FYNNEI. Libraries were prepared by immunoSEQ multiplex PCR; TCRdb keeps only in-frame clonotypes and omits some of them. The sample has 25,000 to 35,000 clones, 60% to 80% seen once. This receptor was obtained from a human donor with classical Hodgkin lymphoma. The chain employs TRBV2 and TRBJ1-5, with 9 bases identical to TRBD1. The sample here was peripheral blood mononuclear cells (PBMCs), taken before the second cycle of nivolumab. In DNA, the CDR3 is TGTGCCAGCAGTGTGGGACAGGGAACAAATCAGCCCCAGCATTTT. Its translation is CASSVGQGTNQPQHF.